This T cell receptor (beta chain) was obtained from a study of blood T cells in healthy people across ages. Findings and caveats of the study: With age, beta diversity per million T cells declined roughly linearly, significantly by 40 to 50.

Germline V lookup: CDR1 SGHVS, CDR2 FQNEAQ. This CDR3 spans 11 amino acids. Trimming left V 5 bases short and J 5 bases short, with 5 bases between. Turning to this clonotype: Its target is unknown.

The second PCR ran about 7 to 12 cycles with a sample-barcoded 5' primer and J-beta primers. A template-switch adaptor with 12 random nucleotides tagged each cDNA molecule. TCRdb redid the calling of the 5' RACE reads with MiXCR, one entry per CDR3 protein. The data contain around 400,000 distinct CDR3 sequences, 50% to 60% of them seen just once; the ten biggest clones take up under 65%. Healthy individuals of Caucasian origin from Russia, aged about 6 to 95, served as donors. Sequenced material: blood. The chain combines TRBV7-8 with TRBJ2-3; D not resolved. The clonotype comes from a man aged 55 to 69 in good health. CDR3 in amino acids: CASSNRDTQYF. The CDR3 coding sequence is TGTGCCAGCAGCAACAGAGATACGCAGTATTTT. The whole variable domain, remainder taken from reference TRBV7-8 and TRBJ2-3, is GAGVSQSPRYKVAKRGQDVALRCDPISGHVSLFWYQQALGQGPEFLTYFQNEAQLDKSGLPSDRFFAERPEGSVSTLKIQRTQQEDSAVYLCASSNRDTQYFGPGTRLTVL.